This entry features one T cell receptor (beta chain) sequence. Its antigen is as yet unknown. The data were taken from a study of T cell repertoires in cytomegalovirus infection. TCRdb re-analysed the reads in MiXCR, keeping a single row per CDR3 protein. The sample comprises nearly 700,000 distinct CDR3 sequences, about 33% of which are singletons, and 18% rests with the top ten. Germline CDR1 reads LGHNA; CDR2 reads YSLEER. This CDR3 contains 15 residues. Trimming took 3 bases from V and 9 from J; bases not matched to a gene: 7. This TCR came from a human donor in good health (CMV status not recorded). Some clones in this sample may be carry-over from other donors' samples. V usage is TRBV4-3 and J usage is TRBJ2-1, with 11 bases identical to TRBD2. The material sequenced was cultured PBMCs, taken from culture after CMV antigen stimulation. CDR3 nucleotide sequence: TGCGCCAGCAGCCACGGACTAGCGGGTGGGGGTGAGCAGTTCTTC. Translated: CASSHGLAGGGEQFF.